The next 15 T cell receptor beta chains were all read from a single sample in a study of shared clonotypes between healthy human individuals. Method: immunoSEQ multiplex PCR; TCRdb's copy keeps in-frame clones and lacks some. The top ten clones hold 12% of a sample with about half a million clones, more than 70% of them seen once. Source material: PBMCs. The source of these receptors is a woman between 35 and 50 years old in good health. Some clones in this sample may be carry-over from other donors' samples.

Points on this clone: Distinct nucleotide sequences in the sample also encode this CDR3. The chain couples TRBV6-1 to TRBJ1-5; D is ambiguous. Germline V CDR1 and CDR2: MNHNS, SASEGT. The CDR3 totals 13 residues. The V end was cut by 3 bases, the J end by 1 base, with 4 bases between. The CDR3 region is CASSDRSNQPQHF. The CDR3 nucleotides are TGTGCCAGCAGTGACAGGAGCAATCAGCCCCAGCATTTT.

As concerns this clone: Given a far larger clone just one base away, this is likely a sequencing read error. The chain is built from TRBV4-2 and TRBJ2-6, with 8 bases fitting TRBD2. The germline V gene encodes CDR1 LGHNA and CDR2 YNFKEQ. The CDR3 contains 17 residues. The CDR3 DNA sequence: TGTGCCAGCAGCCAAGACGGGGGGGAGTCTGGGGCCAACGTCCCGACTTTC. Protein product: CASSQDGGESGANVPTF.

This sequence joins TRBV5-1 and TRBJ2-1, with 11 bases lining up with TRBD2. CDR3 length equals 16 residues. CDR1 and CDR2 (germline): SGHRS, YFSETQ. After removal of 0 bases from V and 12 bases from J, the junction contained 11 bases not matched to a gene. The CDR3 protein is CASSLVPASGRFSQFF. The CDR3 DNA follows: TGCGCCAGCAGCTTGGTCCCAGCTAGCGGGAGGTTTTCGCAGTTCTTC.

This clone was counted many times. The rearrangement links TRBV9 to TRBJ2-2; the D gene is possibly TRBD1 (6 bases). Germline V gene data show CDR1 as SGDLS and CDR2 as YYNGEE. V was cut by 0 bases and J by 5 bases, with 11 bases left in between. This CDR3 is built from 15 residues. The CDR3 bases are TGTGCCAGCAGCGTAGGTCGGACAGCTACCGGGGAGCTGTTTTTT. Translation gives CASSVGRTATGELFF.

To note about this clone: Other DNA variants within this sample encode the same CDR3. The chain combines TRBV9 with TRBJ2-2, with 9 bases lining up with TRBD2. Unmatched junction bases numbered 1, after V lost 2 bases and J lost 2 bases. Germline lookup yields CDR1 SGDLS and CDR2 YYNGEE. CDR3 length: 15 residues. The CDR3 nucleotides read TGTGCCAGCAGCGTGACTAGCGGTAACACCGGGGAGCTGTTTTTT. This encodes CASSVTSGNTGELFF.

This clone appeared once. The chain joins TRBV6-1 to TRBJ1-3; D ambiguous. This CDR3 contains 14 residues. V gave up 6 bases and J gave up 9 bases, with 18 bases separating them. CDR1 is MNHNS, CDR2 SASEGT, per germline. The CDR3 is CASRSGPIKGTIYF. The CDR3 nucleotides read TGTGCCAGCAGAAGCGGCCCCATCAAAGGCACCATATATTTT.

V usage is TRBV28 and J usage is TRBJ2-7; D possibly uses TRBD1 or TRBD2 (5 bases each). CDR1 is MDHEN, CDR2 SYDVKM, per germline. CDR3 length equals 16 residues. Trimming left V 1 base short and J 1 base short, with 14 bases between. CDR3 bases: TGTGCCAGCAGTTTATCCGGGACCTTTACTTCCTACGAGCAGTACTTC. Translating it yields CASSLSGTFTSYEQYF.

The chain has TRBV28 and TRBJ1-2; D gene uncertain. V lost 4 bases to trimming and J lost 3 bases, with 9 bases between them. The CDR3 length is 13 residues. From germline, CDR1 is MDHEN and CDR2 SYDVKM. As DNA, the CDR3 is TGTGCCAGCAGTTCCTATCGGCACTATGGCTACACCTTC. It is translated as CASSSYRHYGYTF.

The chain uses TRBV28 and TRBJ2-4, with D possibly matching TRBD2 (6 bases). This CDR3 comprises 19 residues. V dropped 5 bases and J dropped 2 bases, with 25 bases sitting between them. Germline V gene data show CDR1 as MDHEN and CDR2 as SYDVKM. For the CDR3, the DNA is TGTGCCAGCAGTCCACCGGTTGGGGGGACCCTTGGGTCCAAAAACATTCAGTACTTC. Translation: CASSPPVGGTLGSKNIQYF. Supplemented by reference TRBV28 and TRBJ2-4, the full variable domain reads DVKVTQSSRYLVKRTGEKVFLECVQDMDHENMFWYRQDPGLGLRLIYFSYDVKMKEKGDIPEGYSVSREKKERFSLILESASTNQTSMYLCASSPPVGGTLGSKNIQYFGAGTRLSVL.

This clone was detected only a few times. V is TRBV19 and J is TRBJ2-5; D gene uncertain. The CDR3 covers 13 residues. The germline CDR1 and CDR2 sequences are LNHDA and SQIVND (reference sequence). V gave up 3 bases and J gave up 2 bases, with 7 bases separating them. CDR3 residues: CASSIVVQETQYF. CDR3 DNA sequence: TGTGCCAGTAGTATTGTGGTGCAAGAGACCCAGTACTTC.

The chain is built from TRBV30 and TRBJ2-3; 7 bases map to TRBD2. This CDR3 has 15 amino acids. With 3 bases clipped from V and 3 bases from J, the junction kept 9 bases outside the gene matches. Per the germline V gene, CDR1 is GTSNPN and CDR2 is SVGIG (reference sequence). The CDR3, as DNA: TGTGCCTGGAGCGGAGGGAGGGCCGGAACAGATACGCAGTATTTT. As protein: CAWSGGRAGTDTQYF.

The rearrangement links TRBV27 to TRBJ2-2; D is ambiguous. Per germline, CDR1 MNHEY and CDR2 SMNVEV (reference sequence). V dropped 3 bases and J dropped 4 bases, with 6 bases sitting between them. This CDR3 has 13 residues. CDR3: CASSFIGTGELFF. The DNA for the CDR3 is TGTGCCAGCAGTTTTATAGGCACCGGGGAGCTGTTTTTT.

The table lists this clone with many counts. Other DNA sequences in this sample translate to the same CDR3. This chain joins TRBV6-1 and TRBJ1-1; 8 nucleotides agree with TRBD1. This CDR3 region has 13 residues. The ends lost 11 bases at V and 3 bases at J; junction bases unmatched: 8. In germline, CDR1 is MNHNS, CDR2 SASEGT. CDR3 bases: TGTGCCGTAAGACAGGGGAAGGACACTGAAGCTTTCTTT. As protein: CAVRQGKDTEAFF.

The gene calls are TRBV11-2 and TRBJ2-7; D remains unclear. Per germline, CDR1 SGHAT and CDR2 FQNNGV. The CDR3 runs 13 residues. V was shortened by 1 base and J by 4 bases, with 8 bases between the two germline ends. CDR3 amino acids: CASSLVVPYEQYF. CDR3 bases: TGTGCCAGCAGCTTAGTCGTTCCTTACGAGCAGTACTTC.

The V gene is TRBV28, the J gene TRBJ2-7; D is ambiguous. Trimming removed 6 bases from V and 7 bases from J, with 16 bases in between. The germline V gene encodes CDR1 MDHEN and CDR2 SYDVKM. This CDR3 has 13 residues. Here the CDR3 reads CASSRPVDREQYF. Here the CDR3 DNA reads TGTGCCAGCAGCCGTCCGGTGGATCGAGAGCAGTACTTC.